This TCR beta chain was recorded in a study of CD8+CD57+ T cells in acquired aplastic anemia. The overall study: Sorted CD4+ and CD8+ cells yielded DNA averaging around 3 ug.

Germline trimming cut 6 bases from V and 2 bases from J; bases unmatched to any gene: 6. The CDR3 spans 14 residues. In germline, CDR1 is ENHRY, CDR2 SYGVKD. Using genomic DNA as the template, TCR beta VDJ and CDR3 profiling was carried out. TCRdb ran MiXCR on the reads and lists one entry per CDR3 protein. The table has roughly 80,000 distinct CDR3 sequences, about 70% seen once. Study-wide results and caveats: About 29 CD8+ CDR3 sequences occurred in both the patients and the controls.

A remark on this clonotype: The target antigen is unknown.

All sequencing subjects had displayed CD8+CD57+ cell expansion on flow cytometry. Untreated patients provided the blood samples, with no therapy given before sampling. The V call is TRBV10-3, the J call TRBJ2-7, with 8 positions matching TRBD1. The sequenced sample was sorted CD4+, CD8+, or CD8+CD57+ T cells (not recorded which) from PBMCs. The receptor was isolated from a human donor with aplastic anemia. CDR3 sequence reads: CAISFGQGTYEQYF. CDR3 sequence (DNA): TGTGCCATCAGCTTCGGACAGGGCACCTACGAGCAGTACTTC.